This T cell receptor (beta chain) emerged from a study of blood T cell repertoires in COVID-19. Overall study context: Italy, Spain and the United States were the sources of the convalescent and acute COVID-19 samples.

Original processing notes: Scientists estimated how many nucleated cells there were by amplifying reference gene primers. TCRdb's table, derived via immunoSEQ multiplex PCR, lists solely in-frame clones and lacks some. V and J calls and clone size follow that table, whereas D and trimming were derived from the DNA. Of around 62,000 clones listed, more than 75% are singletons. Germline V CDR1 and CDR2: LGHNA, YSLEER. V shed 2 bases, J shed 4 bases, and the junction held 4 bases outside the gene matches. This CDR3 is 15 amino acids long. This clone was found once. Sequencing was performed on peripheral blood. This sequence joins TRBV4-3 and TRBJ1-2, with TRBD1 identical over 10 bases. The origin of this receptor is a woman in her fifties or sixties with acute or convalescent COVID-19. The CDR3 here is CASSQTTGGGYGYTF. CDR3 in DNA: TGCGCCAGCAGCCAAACGACAGGGGGCGGCTATGGCTACACCTTC.